One and the same sample provided the 26 T cell receptor beta chains below, sequenced in a study of radiation and T cells in renal cell carcinoma. Time point: blood 4 weeks post-SBRT, at nephrectomy. Noted treatment: 15 Gy SBRT to primary tumor, nephrectomy 4 weeks later. Here immunoSEQ multiplex PCR was the method, and the copy in TCRdb shows in-frame clones only, minus some. Seen here are some 97,000 clones, 84% observed once, and the top ten hold approximately 7.2%. Material: blood, obtained from a patient whose treatment included radiotherapy and nephrectomy. The receptor source for this set is a man in his 60s with renal cell carcinoma.

J is TRBJ2-3 and V is TRBV7-9; D remains ambiguous. The CDR3 is 15 amino acids. V was cut by 5 bases and J by 6 bases, with 18 bases left in between. Germline V lookup: CDR1 SEHNR, CDR2 FQNEAQ (reference sequence). This CDR3 reads CASSAPWAPLDTQYF. CDR3 nucleotides: TGTGCCAGCAGCGCCCCCTGGGCCCCCCTGGATACGCAGTATTTT.

The table lists this clone with a count of one. V and J are TRBV7-2 and TRBJ2-2; a possible D gene is TRBD1 (6 bases). Germline V gene lookup returns CDR1 SGHTA and CDR2 FQGNSA. The CDR3 totals 15 residues. Trimming took off 5 bases at V and 5 bases at J, with 15 bases between the two ends. The CDR3 bases are TGTGCCAGCAGCGAGGGGGTAACCAAAACCGGGGAGCTGTTTTTT. It encodes CASSEGVTKTGELFF.

The chain uses TRBV27 and TRBJ1-2; no firm D call. This CDR3 region has 14 residues. Germline V gene data show CDR1 as MNHEY and CDR2 as SMNVEV (reference sequence). Trimming shortened V by 0 bases and J by 7 bases, and 12 bases separated the two germline ends. This CDR3 reads CASSLSIGRPGYTF. CDR3 nucleotide sequence: TGTGCCAGCAGTTTATCCATTGGTCGTCCTGGCTACACCTTC.

J is TRBJ1-1 and V is TRBV28; D is uncertain. Per germline, CDR1 MDHEN and CDR2 SYDVKM. Trimming shortened V by 10 bases and J by 2 bases, and 11 bases separated the two germline ends. This CDR3 has 12 residues. The CDR3 DNA sequence: TGTGCCACCGAATCGGGCAACACTGAAGCTTTCTTT. It specifies CATESGNTEAFF.

This clone was picked up one time. V and J are TRBV2 and TRBJ1-5; perhaps TRBD1 as D (5 bases). This CDR3 has 13 residues. Trimming took off 5 bases at V and 6 bases at J, with 11 bases between the two ends. Germline V gene sequence: CDR1 SNHLY, CDR2 FYNNEI. The CDR3 spells CASSSTGLQPQHF. The CDR3 DNA reads as TGTGCCAGCAGTTCTACGGGGCTTCAGCCCCAGCATTTT.

The chain links TRBV10-3 to TRBJ2-3, with D maybe TRBD2 (5 bases). V was clipped by 3 bases and J by 3 bases, with 10 bases between them. The CDR3 has 14 amino acids. Germline CDR1 is ENHRY and CDR2 is SYGVKD. CDR3: CAISDLGGTDTQYF. The CDR3, as DNA: TGTGCCATCAGTGATTTAGGCGGGACAGATACGCAGTATTTT.

In this sample, this clone turned up once. Other DNA sequences of this sample code for an identical CDR3. This chain connects TRBV6-5 to TRBJ2-7, with D possibly matching TRBD1 (6 bases). This CDR3 comprises 15 residues. Trimming stripped 5 bases from V and 2 bases from J, with 16 bases between. Germline V gene sequence: CDR1 MNHEY, CDR2 SVGAGI. For the CDR3, the DNA is TGTGCCAGCAGTAGCAGGGGCCAGGTCACCTACGAGCAGTACTTC. Translated, it gives CASSSRGQVTYEQYF.

A few counts support this clone. The genes are TRBV7-2 and TRBJ2-3; 10 bases line up with TRBD2. The germline gives CDR1 SGHTA, CDR2 FQGNSA. After removal of 2 bases from V and 0 bases from J, the junction contained 8 bases not matched to a gene. This CDR3 spans 18 amino acids. CDR3 nucleotides: TGTGCCAGCAGCTTACAAGCGGGAGGGGTTGCTAGCACAGATACGCAGTATTTT. This codes for CASSLQAGGVASTDTQYF.

CDR3 residues: CASTTGSYEQYF. For the CDR3, the DNA is TGTGCCAGCACGACAGGTTCCTACGAGCAGTACTTC. The genes are TRBV6-5 and TRBJ2-7; TRBD1 is a possible D gene (6 bases). The CDR3 totals 12 residues. Per the germline V gene, CDR1 is MNHEY and CDR2 is SVGAGI. V lost 7 bases and J 1 base, leaving 8 bases between the germline ends.

The chain is built from TRBV5-1 and TRBJ1-2; D may be TRBD1 (6 bases). This CDR3 comprises 14 residues. Germline V gene sequence: CDR1 SGHRS, CDR2 YFSETQ. V lost 0 bases and J 7 bases, leaving 13 bases between the germline ends. CDR3 in DNA: TGCGCCAGCAGCTTGGGGACAGAGTCGATTGGCTACACCTTC. Translation gives CASSLGTESIGYTF.

This clone was seen a single time. The V call is TRBV4-1, the J call TRBJ2-7, with 9 positions matching TRBD2. This CDR3 region has 17 residues. CDR1 is MGHRA, CDR2 YSYEKL, per germline. The junction had 13 bases not matched to a gene; V was cut back by 4 bases and J by 3 bases. The CDR3 DNA follows: TGCGCCAGCAGCCCCCGACCCTTAGCGGGAGAGGTCTACGAGCAGTACTTC. Encoded protein: CASSPRPLAGEVYEQYF.

This clone was picked up a small number of times. The rearrangement links TRBV5-1 to TRBJ1-5; D is ambiguous. Germline-derived CDR1 and CDR2 are SGHRS and YFSETQ. The CDR3 consists of 15 residues. V was trimmed by 1 base and J by 3 bases, leaving 11 bases between them. The CDR3 region has the DNA TGCGCCAGCAGCTTGTCCGGGATATACAATCAGCCCCAGCATTTT. This codes for CASSLSGIYNQPQHF.

The chain combines TRBV7-8 with TRBJ2-7; 8 positions match TRBD1. The CDR3 extends over 14 amino acids. J gave up 3 bases and V 5 bases, and 6 bases lay outside the gene matches. The germline gives CDR1 SGHVS, CDR2 FQNEAQ. The CDR3 protein is CASSPRTGSYEQYF. In nucleotides, the CDR3 is TGTGCCAGCAGCCCCAGGACAGGGAGCTACGAGCAGTACTTC.

The rearrangement joins TRBV5-4 to TRBJ1-1; D may be TRBD1 (5 bases). V dropped 2 bases and J dropped 5 bases, with 25 bases sitting between them. The CDR3 runs 18 residues. CDR1 is SGHNT, CDR2 YYREEE, per germline (reference sequence). This chain's CDR3 is CASSFRGARQLRETEAFF. The CDR3 region has the DNA TGTGCCAGCAGCTTTAGGGGAGCACGGCAACTGCGGGAGACTGAAGCTTTCTTT.

CDR3 amino acids: CASSESLSGRGTGELFF. In nucleotides, the CDR3 is TGCGCCAGCAGTGAGTCACTTAGCGGGAGGGGGACCGGGGAGCTGTTTTTT. The J gene is TRBJ2-2, the V gene TRBV10-1, with 11 bases identical to TRBD2. CDR1 is WNHNN, CDR2 SYGVQD, per germline (reference sequence). J lost 5 bases, V lost 0 bases, and 5 bases had no gene match. CDR3 length: 17 residues.

The chain has TRBV4-1 and TRBJ1-2; unclear D gene. Trimming pared 1 base from V and 1 base from J, leaving 1 base between. CDR1 is MGHRA and CDR2 is YSYEKL in the germline V gene. The CDR3 runs 12 residues. The CDR3 region is CASSQGNYGYTF. Here the CDR3 DNA reads TGCGCCAGCAGCCAAGGTAACTATGGCTACACCTTC.

The chain couples TRBV7-2 to TRBJ2-7, with 8 positions matching TRBD2. Germline CDR1 is SGHTA and CDR2 is FQGNSA. After removal of 5 bases from V and 3 bases from J, the junction contained 6 bases not matched to a gene. The CDR3 contains 14 residues. CDR3 nucleotides: TGTGCCAGCAGCGCCTCGGGAGGGAACTACGAGCAGTACTTC. This encodes CASSASGGNYEQYF.

The V call is TRBV28, the J call TRBJ2-3; 14 nucleotides match TRBD2. V lost 2 bases, J lost 0 bases, and 7 bases stayed unmatched. The CDR3 runs 19 residues. Germline lookup yields CDR1 MDHEN and CDR2 SYDVKM. Here the CDR3 reads CASSLLGLAGGLSTDTQYF. The CDR3 DNA reads TGTGCCAGCAGTTTACTAGGACTAGCGGGGGGCCTAAGCACAGATACGCAGTATTTT.

This clone showed up just a few times. J is TRBJ1-2 and V is TRBV4-1, with D possibly matching TRBD1 (6 bases). This CDR3 is 14 amino acids long. Per the germline V gene, CDR1 is MGHRA and CDR2 is YSYEKL. V gave up 1 base and J gave up 5 bases, with 11 bases separating them. CDR3 DNA sequence: TGCGCCAGCAGCCAAGCCGACAGGAGGTATGGCTACACCTTC. Translation: CASSQADRRYGYTF.

This clone was seen just once. The chain joins TRBV15 to TRBJ1-3; a weak D match, TRBD1 (5 bases). Trimming left V 1 base short and J 0 bases short, with 7 bases between. There are 15 residues in the CDR3. Germline assignment: CDR1 LNHNV and CDR2 YYDKDF (reference sequence). The CDR3 here is CATSRVRASGNTIYF. The CDR3, as DNA: TGTGCCACCAGCAGAGTCAGGGCCTCTGGAAACACCATATATTTT.

This clone occurred a few times. The V and J genes are TRBV28 and TRBJ2-6; TRBD1 matches 7 bases. The CDR3 spans 20 residues. Per germline, CDR1 MDHEN and CDR2 SYDVKM. Trimming cost V 5 bases and J 0 bases; bases outside gene matches: 16. DNA of the CDR3: TGTGCCAGCAGTCCGGGACAGCGCGAATCGGGAAGCTCTGGGGCCAACGTCCTGACTTTC. It codes for CASSPGQRESGSSGANVLTF.

This clone was detected only once. The rearrangement links TRBV19 to TRBJ2-2; D is possibly TRBD2 (5 bases). Germline CDR1 reads LNHDA; CDR2 reads SQIVND (reference sequence). CDR3 length: 14 residues. V lost 5 bases and J 3 bases, leaving 10 bases between the germline ends. CDR3 nucleotide sequence: TGTGCCAGTAGTGAGGGCGCCTACACCGGGGAGCTGTTTTTT. Protein product: CASSEGAYTGELFF.

At least ten counts were recorded for this clone. This rearrangement joins TRBV27 to TRBJ2-7, with D possibly TRBD2 on 5 matching bases. This CDR3 region has 19 residues. Trimming removed 1 base from V and 5 bases from J, with 27 bases in between. Per the germline V gene, CDR1 is MNHEY and CDR2 is SMNVEV (reference sequence). CDR3 amino acids: CASSLLRTFEGPSEDEQYF. As DNA, the CDR3 is TGTGCCAGCAGTTTATTACGGACTTTTGAAGGACCCTCGGAGGACGAGCAGTACTTC.

Here the CDR3 reads CASKSGQANSPLHF. Written as DNA, the CDR3 is TGTGCCAGCAAGTCGGGACAGGCGAATTCACCCCTCCACTTT. The chain is built from TRBV5-6 and TRBJ1-6; 8 nucleotides match TRBD1. Germline values: CDR1 SGHDT, CDR2 YYEEEE. The CDR3 runs to 14 residues. After removal of 6 bases from V and 7 bases from J, the junction contained 6 bases not matched to a gene.

The chain recombines TRBV10-3 with TRBJ2-7; D perhaps matches TRBD1 (6 bases). The CDR3 totals 15 residues. V was pared by 2 bases and J by 3 bases, with 14 bases between. Germline CDR1 reads ENHRY; CDR2 reads SYGVKD. The chain's CDR3 is CAISERQGLIYEQYF. The CDR3 region has the DNA TGTGCCATCAGTGAGCGGCAGGGGTTGATCTACGAGCAGTACTTC.

In this sample, this clone turned up once. The chain uses TRBV29-1 and TRBJ2-5; D is uncertain. V was cut by 6 bases and J by 5 bases, with 10 bases left in between. CDR1 is SQVTM and CDR2 is ANQGSEA in the germline V gene. This CDR3 is built from 11 residues. The CDR3 spells CSVEVAETQYF. The DNA for the CDR3 is TGCAGCGTCGAGGTGGCCGAGACCCAGTACTTC.